The entry below describes one T cell receptor (beta chain). Its antigen is not known. The timepoints at which blood was sampled were baseline, cycle 4 day 1, and cycle 7 day 1. The source of the sample is a study of OX40 agonist ivuxolimab in advanced cancers. General study points: Low normalized T-cell clonal expansion also characterized some of the nonresponders. CD8+ T cells were the subset that, on average, had more expanded clones than CD4+. At 0.1 to 3.0 mg/kg and by week 6, clonal expansion occurred in CD4+ and CD8+ blood T cells.

V was cut by 2 bases and J by 0 bases, with 11 bases left in between. This CDR3 region has 17 residues. Germline lookup yields CDR1 SNHLY and CDR2 FYNNEI. Clones were read by immunoSEQ multiplex PCR, and TCRdb kept only the in-frame ones, dropping some. The table lists over 75,000 clones, about 89% of them singletons. This rearrangement joins TRBV2 to TRBJ2-6; D is undetermined. The sequence was obtained from an adult with an advanced solid tumor such as melanoma, head and neck, liver or kidney cancer. The sample here was CD4+ or CD8+ T cells sorted from blood, taken in a trial of the OX40 agonist ivuxolimab. CDR3 nucleotide sequence: TGTGCCAGCAGTGAACCCGGCAGTGCCTCTGGGGCCAACGTCCTGACTTTC. It specifies CASSEPGSASGANVLTF.